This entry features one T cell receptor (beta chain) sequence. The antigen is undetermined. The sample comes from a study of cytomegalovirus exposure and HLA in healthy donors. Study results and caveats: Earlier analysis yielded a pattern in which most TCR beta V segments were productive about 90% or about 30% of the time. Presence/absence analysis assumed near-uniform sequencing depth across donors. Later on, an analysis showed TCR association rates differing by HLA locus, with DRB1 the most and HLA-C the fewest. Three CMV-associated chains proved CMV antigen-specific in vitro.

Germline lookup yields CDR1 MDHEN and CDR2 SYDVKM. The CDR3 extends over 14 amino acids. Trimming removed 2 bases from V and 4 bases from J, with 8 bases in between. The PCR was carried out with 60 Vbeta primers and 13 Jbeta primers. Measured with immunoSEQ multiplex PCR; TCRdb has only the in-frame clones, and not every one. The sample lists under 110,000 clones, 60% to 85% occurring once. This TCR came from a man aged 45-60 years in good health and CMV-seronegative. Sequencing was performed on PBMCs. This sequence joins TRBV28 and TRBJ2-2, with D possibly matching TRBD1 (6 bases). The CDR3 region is CASSLTGRTGELFF. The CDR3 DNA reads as TGTGCCAGCAGTTTAACAGGGCGCACCGGGGAGCTGTTTTTT.